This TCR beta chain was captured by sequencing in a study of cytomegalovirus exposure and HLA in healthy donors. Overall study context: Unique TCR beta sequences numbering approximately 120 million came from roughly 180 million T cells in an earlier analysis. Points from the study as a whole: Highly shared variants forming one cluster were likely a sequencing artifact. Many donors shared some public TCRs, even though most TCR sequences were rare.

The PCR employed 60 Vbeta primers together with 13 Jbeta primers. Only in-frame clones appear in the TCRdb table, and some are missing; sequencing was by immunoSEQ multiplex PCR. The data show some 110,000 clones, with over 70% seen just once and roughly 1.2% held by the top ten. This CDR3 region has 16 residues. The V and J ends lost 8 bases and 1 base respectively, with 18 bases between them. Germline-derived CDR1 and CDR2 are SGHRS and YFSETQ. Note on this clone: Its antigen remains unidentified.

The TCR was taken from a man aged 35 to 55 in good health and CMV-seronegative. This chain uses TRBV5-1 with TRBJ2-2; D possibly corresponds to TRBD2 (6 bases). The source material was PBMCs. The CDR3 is CARSPGDPMNTGELFF. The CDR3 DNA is TGCGCCAGAAGCCCGGGGGACCCGATGAACACCGGGGAGCTGTTTTTT.